Below, 13 T cell receptor beta chains from the same sample are listed, as sequenced in a study of T-cell memory formation after mild COVID-19. One entry per CDR3 protein, called by TCRdb with MiXCR from the 5' RACE reads. The sample lists around 300,000 distinct CDR3 sequences, just under 20% occurring once. Sequenced: PBMCs or a T cell subset sorted from them (not recorded which). The receptors stem from a young man who had mild COVID-19 (a few samples of this study predate the infection). Cell type and time point are not known.

This clonotype was detected a few times. The V and J genes are TRBV20-1 and TRBJ2-4; maybe TRBD1 (6 bases). Trimming stripped 2 bases from V and 5 bases from J, with 22 bases between. CDR1 is DFQATT, CDR2 SNEGSKA, per germline (reference sequence). The CDR3 extends over 17 amino acids. CDR3 loop: CSARSSPGGALQNIQYF. The CDR3 coding sequence is TGCAGTGCTAGATCCTCACCTGGGGGCGCGTTACAAAACATTCAGTACTTC.

The V gene is TRBV20-1, the J gene TRBJ2-1; D not certain. Deletions cut 3 bases from V and 2 bases from J, with 17 bases between. This CDR3 comprises 16 residues. Germline V CDR1 and CDR2: DFQATT, SNEGSKA (reference sequence). CDR3 nucleotide sequence: TGCAGTGCTAGCGATCCCGGCCTTGCCACCTACAATGAGCAGTTCTTC. Its translation: CSASDPGLATYNEQFF.

This chain uses TRBV11-2 with TRBJ2-2, with D unclear. Looked up from germline, CDR1 is SGHAT and CDR2 is FQNNGV. The CDR3 runs to 17 residues. Trimming left V 1 base short and J 6 bases short, with 18 bases between. The CDR3 spells CASSLVFFGRVPGELFF. As DNA, the CDR3 is TGTGCCAGCAGCTTAGTATTTTTCGGTCGGGTTCCCGGGGAGCTGTTTTTT.

The chain carries TRBV4-2 and TRBJ2-6, with D unclear. Germline assignment: CDR1 LGHNA and CDR2 YNFKEQ. The length of the CDR3 is 16 residues. V was trimmed by 0 bases and J by 0 bases, leaving 6 bases between them. CDR3 protein: CASSQDMYSGANVLTF. The DNA of the CDR3 is TGTGCCAGCAGCCAAGATATGTACTCTGGGGCCAACGTCCTGACTTTC.

The rearrangement joins TRBV6-5 to TRBJ2-1; tentative D call: TRBD2 (7 bases). This CDR3 has 16 amino acids. V was trimmed by 3 bases and J by 2 bases, leaving 14 bases between them. Germline V lookup: CDR1 MNHEY, CDR2 SVGAGI. The CDR3, as DNA: TGTGCCAGCAGTTATTTCGGGGGGCTCGCCTACAATGAGCAGTTCTTC. Translation: CASSYFGGLAYNEQFF.

This clonotype was detected a few times. The rearrangement joins TRBV20-1 to TRBJ2-1, with 8 bases fitting TRBD2. The CDR3 has 15 amino acids. The V gene end was trimmed by 4 bases and the J gene end by 0 bases; junction bases not matched to a gene: 5. CDR1 DFQATT and CDR2 SNEGSKA come from the germline V gene (reference sequence). As DNA, the CDR3 is TGCAGTGCTACCCAGGCGGGGGGCTCCTACAATGAGCAGTTCTTC. Translating it yields CSATQAGGSYNEQFF.

The gene calls are TRBV6-1 and TRBJ2-7; D gene unclear. From germline, CDR1 is MNHNS and CDR2 SASEGT. This CDR3 comprises 11 residues. Deletions cut 4 bases from V and 7 bases from J, with 8 bases between. The CDR3 reads CASSGCLEQYV. The CDR3 coding sequence is TGTGCCAGCAGTGGCTGCTTAGAGCAGTACGTC.

V gene TRBV5-1 combines with J gene TRBJ2-7, with D maybe TRBD2 (5 bases). The CDR3 covers 14 residues. Germline lookup yields CDR1 SGHRS and CDR2 YFSETQ. Trimming shortened V by 1 base and J by 2 bases, and 10 bases separated the two germline ends. The chain's CDR3 is CASSLRGYTYEQYF. The CDR3 DNA sequence: TGCGCCAGCAGCTTGCGAGGGTACACCTACGAGCAGTACTTC.

This chain uses TRBV5-1 with TRBJ2-2; TRBD1 matches 9 bases. The J segment lost 6 bases and the V segment lost 4 bases, leaving 7 bases of the junction unmatched. Germline CDR1 SGHRS, CDR2 YFSETQ. CDR3 length equals 15 residues. CDR3 nucleotides: TGCGCCAGCAGCAGGACAGGGGATAGACCCGGGGAGCTGTTTTTT. It translates to CASSRTGDRPGELFF.

The genes are TRBV11-2 and TRBJ2-5, with 10 positions matching TRBD2. The CDR3 is 16 amino acids. From germline, CDR1 is SGHAT and CDR2 FQNNGV. The V gene end was trimmed by 5 bases and the J gene end by 5 bases; junction bases not matched to a gene: 11. The CDR3 loop is CASSPHLAGAGETQYF. CDR3 sequence (DNA): TGTGCCAGCAGCCCCCACCTAGCGGGGGCTGGGGAGACCCAGTACTTC.

The chain joins TRBV6-1 to TRBJ2-3; weak D call: TRBD1 (6 bases). V lost 8 bases and J lost 3, with 18 bases in between. This CDR3 region has 15 residues. Germline V lookup: CDR1 MNHNS, CDR2 SASEGT. The CDR3 protein is CASHTGVTGTDTQYF. DNA for the CDR3: TGTGCCAGCCATACCGGGGTGACAGGAACAGATACGCAGTATTTT.

This clonotype was counted only a few times. The V and J genes are TRBV5-1 and TRBJ2-5, with 11 positions matching TRBD2. CDR1 is SGHRS and CDR2 is YFSETQ in the germline V gene. The CDR3 is 16 residues long. J was trimmed by 1 base and V by 4 bases; bases with no gene match: 6. CDR3 in amino acids: CASSLRLAGLQETQYF. CDR3 nucleotide sequence: TGCGCCAGCAGCCTGCGACTAGCGGGGCTCCAAGAGACCCAGTACTTC.

This clonotype occurred a few times. The rearrangement uses TRBV12-3 or TRBV12-4 and TRBJ1-2, with D maybe TRBD1 (6 bases). Deletions cut 5 bases from V and 2 bases from J, with 12 bases between. CDR3 length equals 14 residues. As DNA, the CDR3 is TGTGCCAGCAGTCCCTCCGACAGGAACTATGGCTACACCTTC. It codes for CASSPSDRNYGYTF.